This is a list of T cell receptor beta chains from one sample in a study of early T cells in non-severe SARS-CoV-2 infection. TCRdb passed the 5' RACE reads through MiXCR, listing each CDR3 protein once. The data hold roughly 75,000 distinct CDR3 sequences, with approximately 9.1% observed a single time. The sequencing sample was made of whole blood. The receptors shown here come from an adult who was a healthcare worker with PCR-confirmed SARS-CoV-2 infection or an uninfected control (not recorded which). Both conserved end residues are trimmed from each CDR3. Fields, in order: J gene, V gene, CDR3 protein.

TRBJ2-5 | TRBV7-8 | ASSVTWDQETQY
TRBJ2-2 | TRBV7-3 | ASSLTRGTGGTGELF
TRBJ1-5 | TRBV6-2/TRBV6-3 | ASRTLEPQH
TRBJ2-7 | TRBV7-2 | ASAAPGLAYDEQY
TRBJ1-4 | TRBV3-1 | ASSQIAGEKLF
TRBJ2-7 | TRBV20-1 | SAPEDLLREQY
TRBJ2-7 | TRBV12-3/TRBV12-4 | ASSLGPSFTYEQY
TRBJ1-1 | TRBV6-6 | ASSSPGGADTEAF
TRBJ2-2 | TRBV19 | ATRFGGRDGELF
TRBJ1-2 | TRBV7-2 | ASSLVTDPNYGYT
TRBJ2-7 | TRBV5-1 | ASSLEVGEAPYEQY
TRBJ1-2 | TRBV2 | ASSENLGSGYT
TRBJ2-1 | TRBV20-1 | SAFLSSYNEQF
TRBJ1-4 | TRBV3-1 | ASSPPRQAKTNEKLF
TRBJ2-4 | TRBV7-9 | ASSPILRAKNIQY
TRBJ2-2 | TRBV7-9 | ASREKWDRKTGELF
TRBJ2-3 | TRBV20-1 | SADPGAGETDTQY
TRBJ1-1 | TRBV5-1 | ASSLNTGQVNTEVF
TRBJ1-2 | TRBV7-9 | ASSLGTSYGYT
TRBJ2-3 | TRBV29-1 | SVGLFGDTQY
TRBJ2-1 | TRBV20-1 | SALAIGGGGEQF
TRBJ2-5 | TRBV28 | ASSPAGQAQETQY